This TCR beta chain was found in a study of blood T cell repertoires in COVID-19. The protocol was immunoSEQ multiplex PCR, while the TCRdb copy is restricted to in-frame clones and leaves out a portion. The sample carries 150,000 to 200,000 clones, 76% recorded once. The germline V gene has CDR1 SEHNR and CDR2 FQNEAQ (reference sequence). Between the trimmed V and J ends, which lost 1 base and 3 bases, there was a span of 7 bases. The CDR3 extends over 14 amino acids. Participants were aged roughly 18 to 100 years from more than 20 US areas. Participants were placed into cohorts based on the clinical history they reported.

The rearrangement links TRBV7-9 to TRBJ2-1; D unclear. This sequence was found in a woman aged 50 to 65 with acute COVID-19. Sequencing input: PBMCs or T cells enriched from blood (not recorded which). In DNA form, the CDR3 reads TGTGCCAGCAGCTTAGGAGCGAGCTACAATGAGCAGTTCTTC. Its protein product is CASSLGASYNEQFF.